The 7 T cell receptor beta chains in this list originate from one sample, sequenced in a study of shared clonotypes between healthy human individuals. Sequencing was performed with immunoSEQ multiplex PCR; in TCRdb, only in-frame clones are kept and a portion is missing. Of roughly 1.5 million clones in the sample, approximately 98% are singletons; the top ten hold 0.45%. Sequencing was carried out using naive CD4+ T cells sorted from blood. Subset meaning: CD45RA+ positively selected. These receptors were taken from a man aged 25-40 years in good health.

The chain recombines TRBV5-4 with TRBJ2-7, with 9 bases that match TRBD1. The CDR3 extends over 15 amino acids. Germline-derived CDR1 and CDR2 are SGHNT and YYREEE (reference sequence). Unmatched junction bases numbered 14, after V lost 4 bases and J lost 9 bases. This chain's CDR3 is CASSTRQGDLAVQYF. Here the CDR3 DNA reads TGTGCCAGCAGCACCCGACAGGGGGATCTCGCGGTGCAGTACTTC.

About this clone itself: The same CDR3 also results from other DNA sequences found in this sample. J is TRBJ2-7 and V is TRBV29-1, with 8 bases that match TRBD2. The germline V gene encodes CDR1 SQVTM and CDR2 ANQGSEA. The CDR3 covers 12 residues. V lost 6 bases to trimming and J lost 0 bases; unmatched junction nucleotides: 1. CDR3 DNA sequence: TGCAGCGTGGGGACTAGCTCCTACGAGCAGTACTTC. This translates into CSVGTSSYEQYF.

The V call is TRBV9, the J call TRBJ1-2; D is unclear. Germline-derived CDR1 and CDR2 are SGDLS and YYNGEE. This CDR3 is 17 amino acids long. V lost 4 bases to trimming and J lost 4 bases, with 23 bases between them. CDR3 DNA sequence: TGTGCCAGCAGCCCGGACCTTGAATTCAAGGGATCCTATGGCTACACCTTC. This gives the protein CASSPDLEFKGSYGYTF.

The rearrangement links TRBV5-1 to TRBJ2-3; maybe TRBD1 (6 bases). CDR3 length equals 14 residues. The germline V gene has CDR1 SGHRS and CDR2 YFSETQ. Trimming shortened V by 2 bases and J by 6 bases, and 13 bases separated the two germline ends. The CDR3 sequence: CASSFETGLDTQYF. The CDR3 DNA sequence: TGCGCCAGCAGCTTTGAGACAGGATTGGATACGCAGTATTTT.

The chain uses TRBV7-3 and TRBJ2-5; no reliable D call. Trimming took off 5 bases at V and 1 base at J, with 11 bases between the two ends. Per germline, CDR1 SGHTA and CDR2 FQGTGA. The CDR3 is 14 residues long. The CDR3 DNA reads TGTGCCAGCAGCCACGGGTCGACCCAAGAGACCCAGTACTTC. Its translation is CASSHGSTQETQYF.

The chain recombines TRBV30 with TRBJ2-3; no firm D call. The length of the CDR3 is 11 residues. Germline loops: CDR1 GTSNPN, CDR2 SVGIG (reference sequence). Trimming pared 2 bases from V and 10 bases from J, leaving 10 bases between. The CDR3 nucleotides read TGTGCCTGGAGTCCGGTGGGTCCGCAGTATTTT. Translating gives CAWSPVGPQYF. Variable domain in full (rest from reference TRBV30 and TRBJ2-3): SQTIHQWPATLVQPVGSPLSLECTVEGTSNPNLYWYRQAAGRGLQLLFYSVGIGQISSEVPQNLSASRPQDRQFILSSKKLLLSDSGFYLCAWSPVGPQYFGPGTRLTVL.

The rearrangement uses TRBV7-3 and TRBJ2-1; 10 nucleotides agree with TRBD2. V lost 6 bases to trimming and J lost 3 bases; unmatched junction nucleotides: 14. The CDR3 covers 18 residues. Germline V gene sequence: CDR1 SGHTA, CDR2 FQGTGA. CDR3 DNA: TGTGCCAGCAGTTACGAACCTATAGCGGGAGGTAACTACAATGAGCAGTTCTTC. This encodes CASSYEPIAGGNYNEQFF.